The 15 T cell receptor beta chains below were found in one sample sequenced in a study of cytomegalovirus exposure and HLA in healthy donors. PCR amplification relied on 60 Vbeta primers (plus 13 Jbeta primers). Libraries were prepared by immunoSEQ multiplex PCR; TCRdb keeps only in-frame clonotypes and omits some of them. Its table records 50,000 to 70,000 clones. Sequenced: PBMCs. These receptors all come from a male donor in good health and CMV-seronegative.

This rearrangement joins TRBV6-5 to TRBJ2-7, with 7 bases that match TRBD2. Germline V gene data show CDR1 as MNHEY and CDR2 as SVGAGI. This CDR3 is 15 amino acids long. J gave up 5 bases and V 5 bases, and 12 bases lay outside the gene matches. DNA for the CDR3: TGTGCCAGCAGTCCAGCGGGAAGGAATGCGCACGAGCAGTACTTC. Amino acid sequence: CASSPAGRNAHEQYF.

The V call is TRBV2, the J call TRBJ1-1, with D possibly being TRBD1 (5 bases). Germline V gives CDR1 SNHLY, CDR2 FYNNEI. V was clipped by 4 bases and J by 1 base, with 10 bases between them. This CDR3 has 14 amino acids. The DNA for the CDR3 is TGTGCCAGCAGTGTGGGGCTTTGGAACACTGAAGCTTTCTTT. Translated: CASSVGLWNTEAFF.

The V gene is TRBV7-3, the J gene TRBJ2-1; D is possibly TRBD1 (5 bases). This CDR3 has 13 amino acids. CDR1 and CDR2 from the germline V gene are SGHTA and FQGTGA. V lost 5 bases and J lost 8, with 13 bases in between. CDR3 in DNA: TGTGCCAGCAGCCCCGCCCAGGGATATGAGCAGTTCTTC. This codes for CASSPAQGYEQFF.

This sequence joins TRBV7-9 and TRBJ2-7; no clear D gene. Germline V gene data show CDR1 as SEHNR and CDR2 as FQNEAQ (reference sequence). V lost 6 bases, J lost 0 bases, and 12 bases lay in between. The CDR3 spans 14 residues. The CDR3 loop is CASSPPEPSYEQYF. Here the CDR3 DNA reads TGTGCCAGCAGTCCCCCCGAGCCCTCCTACGAGCAGTACTTC.

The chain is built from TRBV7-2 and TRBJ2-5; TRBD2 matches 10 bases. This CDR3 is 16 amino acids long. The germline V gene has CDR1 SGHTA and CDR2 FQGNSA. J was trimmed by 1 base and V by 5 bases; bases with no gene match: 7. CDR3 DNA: TGTGCCAGCAGCCGACGGACTAGCGGCCTCCAAGAGACCCAGTACTTC. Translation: CASSRRTSGLQETQYF. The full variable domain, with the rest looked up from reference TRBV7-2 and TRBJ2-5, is GAGVSQSPSNKVTEKGKDVELRCDPISGHTALYWYRQSLGQGLEFLIYFQGNSAPDKSGLPSDRFSAERTGGSVSTLTIQRTQQEDSAVYLCASSRRTSGLQETQYFGPGTRLLVL.

The CDR3 here is CASSQGASGEANTGELFF. The CDR3 nucleotides are TGCGCCAGCAGCCAGGGGGCTAGCGGGGAAGCGAACACCGGGGAGCTGTTTTTT. This sequence joins TRBV4-3 and TRBJ2-2; 9 positions match TRBD2. The germline gives CDR1 LGHNA, CDR2 YSLEER. V lost 3 bases, J lost 0 bases, and 8 bases stayed unmatched. This CDR3 has 18 amino acids.

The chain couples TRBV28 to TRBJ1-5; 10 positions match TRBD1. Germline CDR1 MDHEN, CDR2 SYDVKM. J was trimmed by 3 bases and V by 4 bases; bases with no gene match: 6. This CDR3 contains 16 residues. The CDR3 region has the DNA TGTGCCAGCAGTTACGCCGGGACAGGGGCCAATCAGCCCCAGCATTTT. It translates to CASSYAGTGANQPQHF.

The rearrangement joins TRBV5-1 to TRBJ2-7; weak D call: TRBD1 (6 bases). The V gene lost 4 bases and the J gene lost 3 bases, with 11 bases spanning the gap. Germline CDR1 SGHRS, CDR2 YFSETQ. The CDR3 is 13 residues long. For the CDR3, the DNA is TGCGCCAGCAGCCCGCGAGGGGGCTACGAGCAGTACTTC. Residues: CASSPRGGYEQYF. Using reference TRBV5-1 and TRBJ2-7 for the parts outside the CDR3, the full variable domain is KAGVTQTPRYLIKTRGQQVTLSCSPISGHRSVSWYQQTPGQGLQFLFEYFSETQRNKGNFPGRFSGRQFSNSRSEMNVSTLELGDSALYLCASSPRGGYEQYFGPGTRLTVT.

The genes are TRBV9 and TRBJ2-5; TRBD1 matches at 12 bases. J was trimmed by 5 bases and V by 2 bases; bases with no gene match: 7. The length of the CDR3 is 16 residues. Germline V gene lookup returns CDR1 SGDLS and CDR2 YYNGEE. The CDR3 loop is CASSVLGQGAGETQYF. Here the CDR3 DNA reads TGTGCCAGCAGCGTCCTGGGACAGGGGGCAGGGGAGACCCAGTACTTC.

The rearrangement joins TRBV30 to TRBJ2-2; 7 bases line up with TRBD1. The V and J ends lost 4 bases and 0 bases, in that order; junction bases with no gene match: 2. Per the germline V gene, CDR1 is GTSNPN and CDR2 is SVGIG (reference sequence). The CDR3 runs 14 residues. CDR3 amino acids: CAWTGTANTGELFF. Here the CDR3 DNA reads TGTGCCTGGACAGGGACAGCGAACACCGGGGAGCTGTTTTTT.

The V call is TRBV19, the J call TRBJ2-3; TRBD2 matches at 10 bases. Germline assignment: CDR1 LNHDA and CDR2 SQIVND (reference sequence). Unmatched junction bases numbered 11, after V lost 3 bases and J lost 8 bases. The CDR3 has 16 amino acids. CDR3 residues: CASSMEASGSGGTQYF. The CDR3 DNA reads TGTGCCAGTAGTATGGAAGCTAGCGGGAGCGGGGGTACGCAGTATTTT.

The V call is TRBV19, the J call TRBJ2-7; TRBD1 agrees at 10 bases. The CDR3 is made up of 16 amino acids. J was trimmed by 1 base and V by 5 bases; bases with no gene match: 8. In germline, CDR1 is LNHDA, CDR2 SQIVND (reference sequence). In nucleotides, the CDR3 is TGTGCCAGTAGTGCGCCCGGGACAGGGGCTTCCTACGAGCAGTACTTC. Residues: CASSAPGTGASYEQYF.

The CDR3 nucleotides are TGTGCCAGCAGCTTAGACAGGGGCCGTAGGGGCTTCGGGAATGAGCAGTTCTTC. Its protein is CASSLDRGRRGFGNEQFF. The V and J genes are TRBV7-2 and TRBJ2-1; TRBD1 matches 7 bases. V shed 1 base and J 7 bases; nucleotides not matched to a gene: 16. Germline V gives CDR1 SGHTA, CDR2 FQGNSA. The CDR3 has 18 amino acids.

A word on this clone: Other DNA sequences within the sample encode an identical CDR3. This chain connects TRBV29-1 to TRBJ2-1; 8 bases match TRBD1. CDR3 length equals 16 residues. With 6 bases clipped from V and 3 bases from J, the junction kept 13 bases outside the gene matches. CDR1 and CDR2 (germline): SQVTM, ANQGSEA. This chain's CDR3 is CSVPQTGGALYNEQFF. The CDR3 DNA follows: TGCAGCGTACCGCAAACAGGGGGTGCTCTCTACAATGAGCAGTTCTTC.

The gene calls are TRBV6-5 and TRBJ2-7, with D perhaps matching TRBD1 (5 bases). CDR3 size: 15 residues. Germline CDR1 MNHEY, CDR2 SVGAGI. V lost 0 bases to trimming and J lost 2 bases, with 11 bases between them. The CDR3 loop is CASSYSGKGAYEQYF. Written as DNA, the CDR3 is TGTGCCAGCAGTTACTCTGGGAAAGGGGCCTACGAGCAGTACTTC.